The rows below give T cell receptor beta chains drawn from one sample of a study of control samples from healthy donors and cancer patients. The method was immunoSEQ multiplex PCR; TCRdb's version includes in-frame clones alone and lacks a portion of them. The sample has roughly 80,000 clones, roughly 91% seen once. The sample taken for sequencing was blood. The receptors stem from a man in his fifties in good health. CDR3s include the opening cysteine and the closing phenylalanine or tryptophan. Each record gives: clone size, D gene, V gene, J gene, CDR3 protein, CDR3 DNA. D genes are given only for firm matches. Only part of the rows carry a size: once, few, many, or a class if the clone is expanded.

clone_size: -
d_call: -
v_call: TRBV6-6
j_call: TRBJ1-3
cdr3_aa: CASSIRDKNTIYF
cdr3_nt: TGTGCCAGCAGTATACGGGACAAAAACACCATATATTTT

clone_size: -
d_call: TRBD1
v_call: TRBV7-6
j_call: TRBJ2-1
cdr3_aa: CASSFGQGEYNEQFF
cdr3_nt: TGTGCCAGCAGCTTCGGACAGGGAGAGTACAATGAGCAGTTCTTC

clone_size: once
d_call: -
v_call: TRBV19
j_call: TRBJ2-2
cdr3_aa: CASSVDLNRELFF
cdr3_nt: TGTGCCAGTAGTGTCGACCTGAATCGGGAGCTGTTTTTT

clone_size: -
d_call: TRBD2
v_call: TRBV2
j_call: TRBJ2-7
cdr3_aa: CASTGFSGGADEQYF
cdr3_nt: TGTGCCAGCACCGGATTCAGCGGGGGGGCGGACGAGCAGTACTTC

clone_size: -
d_call: -
v_call: TRBV7-9
j_call: TRBJ2-1
cdr3_aa: CASSVGTGYNEQFF
cdr3_nt: TGTGCCAGCAGCGTGGGGACCGGCTACAATGAGCAGTTCTTC

clone_size: -
d_call: -
v_call: TRBV3-1/TRBV3-2
j_call: TRBJ2-5
cdr3_aa: CASSIGGETQYF
cdr3_nt: TGTGCCAGCAGCATAGGGGGTGAGACCCAGTACTTC

clone_size: -
d_call: TRBD1
v_call: TRBV27
j_call: TRBJ1-2
cdr3_aa: CASGTPRGLRGYTF
cdr3_nt: TGTGCCAGCGGAACCCCGAGGGGGCTACGCGGCTACACCTTC

clone_size: once
d_call: -
v_call: TRBV2
j_call: TRBJ2-7
cdr3_aa: CASSDRLLRKQYF
cdr3_nt: TGTGCCAGCAGTGACCGCCTCCTACGAAAGCAGTACTTC

clone_size: medium-sized
d_call: -
v_call: TRBV18
j_call: TRBJ1-1
cdr3_aa: CASSGGQAATSEAFF
cdr3_nt: TGTGCCAGCTCCGGGGGGCAGGCCGCAACAAGTGAAGCTTTCTTT

clone_size: -
d_call: -
v_call: TRBV27
j_call: TRBJ2-2
cdr3_aa: CASSMVQGGTGELFF
cdr3_nt: TGTGCCAGCAGTATGGTCCAGGGCGGCACCGGGGAGCTGTTTTTT

clone_size: few
d_call: -
v_call: TRBV11-3
j_call: TRBJ2-5
cdr3_aa: CASSLTRGRETQYF
cdr3_nt: TGTGCCAGCAGCTTAACCCGGGGGAGGGAGACCCAGTACTTC

clone_size: -
d_call: -
v_call: TRBV12-3/TRBV12-4
j_call: TRBJ2-1
cdr3_aa: CASSSVLYNEQFF
cdr3_nt: TGTGCCAGCAGTTCCGTCCTGTACAATGAGCAGTTCTTC

clone_size: -
d_call: TRBD2
v_call: TRBV6-5
j_call: TRBJ2-3
cdr3_aa: CASNWGGRSTDTQYF
cdr3_nt: TGTGCCAGCAATTGGGGGGGGAGAAGCACAGATACGCAGTATTTT

clone_size: -
d_call: TRBD2
v_call: TRBV6-6
j_call: TRBJ2-2
cdr3_aa: CASSRGELATNTGELFF
cdr3_nt: TGTGCCAGCAGTCGTGGGGAACTAGCGACGAACACCGGGGAGCTGTTTTTT

clone_size: -
d_call: TRBD2
v_call: TRBV7-2
j_call: TRBJ2-5
cdr3_aa: CASSLLGGGAETQYF
cdr3_nt: TGTGCCAGCAGCTTACTGGGCGGGGGGGCGGAGACCCAGTACTTC

clone_size: -
d_call: TRBD1
v_call: TRBV30
j_call: TRBJ1-2
cdr3_aa: CAWRKGAFYGYTF
cdr3_nt: TGTGCCTGGAGAAAGGGGGCCTTCTATGGCTACACCTTC

clone_size: -
d_call: TRBD2
v_call: TRBV29-1
j_call: TRBJ2-1
cdr3_aa: CSVSGGPHNEQFF
cdr3_nt: TGCAGCGTTAGCGGGGGGCCCCACAATGAGCAGTTCTTC

clone_size: -
d_call: TRBD1
v_call: TRBV25-1
j_call: TRBJ1-1
cdr3_aa: CASSELGTGNTEAFF
cdr3_nt: TGTGCCAGCAGTGAATTGGGGACAGGAAACACTGAAGCTTTCTTT

clone_size: -
d_call: -
v_call: TRBV9
j_call: TRBJ1-5
cdr3_aa: CASSVEPAQAQHF
cdr3_nt: TGTGCCAGCAGCGTAGAGCCGGCTCAGGCCCAGCATTTT

clone_size: -
d_call: TRBD1
v_call: TRBV5-6
j_call: TRBJ2-5
cdr3_aa: CASSLDRVRTQYF
cdr3_nt: TGTGCCAGCAGCCTTGACAGGGTCCGGACCCAGTACTTC

clone_size: -
d_call: TRBD2
v_call: TRBV2
j_call: TRBJ2-7
cdr3_aa: CASSGDGRSGGQYF
cdr3_nt: TGTGCCAGCAGTGGGGACGGGAGGAGCGGTGGGCAGTACTTC

clone_size: -
d_call: -
v_call: TRBV18
j_call: TRBJ2-7
cdr3_aa: CASSPQGSYEQYF
cdr3_nt: TGTGCCAGCTCACCCCAGGGGTCCTACGAGCAGTACTTC

clone_size: -
d_call: TRBD1
v_call: TRBV11-2
j_call: TRBJ2-3
cdr3_aa: CASSLWSIDRGFSTDTQYF
cdr3_nt: TGTGCCAGCAGCTTATGGTCCATTGACAGGGGTTTCAGCACAGATACGCAGTATTTT

clone_size: -
d_call: -
v_call: TRBV19
j_call: TRBJ2-5
cdr3_aa: CASSIGREGGLETQYF
cdr3_nt: TGTGCCAGTAGTATAGGACGTGAAGGAGGATTGGAGACCCAGTACTTC

clone_size: -
d_call: TRBD1
v_call: TRBV2
j_call: TRBJ2-1
cdr3_aa: CASTREGQGAFGEQFF
cdr3_nt: TGTGCCAGCACCAGAGAGGGACAGGGGGCTTTTGGGGAGCAGTTCTTC

clone_size: -
d_call: TRBD2
v_call: TRBV4-2
j_call: TRBJ2-3
cdr3_aa: CASSQEASGGRDTQYF
cdr3_nt: TGTGCCAGCAGCCAAGAGGCTAGCGGGGGGAGAGATACGCAGTATTTT